This section outlines one T cell receptor (beta chain) sequence together with its context. The CDR3 totals 14 residues. V was pared by 6 bases and J by 4 bases, with 6 bases of the junction left unmatched. Germline values: CDR1 MNHEY, CDR2 SVGAGI. This sample stems from a study of blood T cell repertoires in COVID-19. Participant-given clinical history determined each cohort assignment. Original processing notes: Scientists estimated how many nucleated cells there were by amplifying reference gene primers. Only in-frame clones appear in the TCRdb table, and some are missing; sequencing was by immunoSEQ multiplex PCR. The D gene and trimming were derived from the DNA, and the V and J assignments and clone size from that table. The profile shows 200,000 or so clones, about 80% of them singletons.

The source material was PBMCs or T cells enriched from blood (not recorded which). The TCR sequence derives from a woman aged 40-49 years with acute COVID-19. The rearrangement joins TRBV6-5 to TRBJ1-3; the match to TRBD1 covers 7 bases. The CDR3 here is CASRPDRVGNTIYF. CDR3 DNA sequence: TGTGCCAGCAGACCCGACAGGGTCGGAAACACCATATATTTT.